These 19 T cell receptor beta chains were sequenced from one sample in a study of T cell changes during pregnancy in multiple sclerosis. Profiling relied on immunoSEQ multiplex PCR, and the TCRdb table lists in-frame clones only, not all of them. The sample records about 40,000 clones, 89% being singletons. The sequenced sample was CD4+ T cells from peripheral blood mononuclear cells, obtained in the first trimester of pregnancy. The source of these receptors is a female donor with multiple sclerosis, enrolled in a pregnancy study.

The chain couples TRBV11-2 to TRBJ2-7; D is undetermined. Trimming removed 1 base at V and 0 bases at J, with 13 bases between. Germline loops: CDR1 SGHAT, CDR2 FQNNGV. This CDR3 has 16 amino acids. CDR3 in amino acids: CASSLGTRRSSYEQYF. Here the CDR3 DNA reads TGTGCCAGCAGCTTAGGAACACGTAGGAGCTCCTACGAGCAGTACTTC.

The CDR3 loop reads CAWSVQGGYTF. In nucleotides, the CDR3 is TGTGCCTGGAGTGTTCAGGGTGGCTACACCTTC. The V gene is TRBV30, the J gene TRBJ1-2, with D tentatively TRBD1 (5 bases). Germline lookup yields CDR1 GTSNPN and CDR2 SVGIG (reference sequence). The CDR3 runs 11 residues. With 0 bases removed from V and 7 bases from J, the gap between germline ends came to 6 bases.

The V gene is TRBV19, the J gene TRBJ2-2; 9 bases fit TRBD1. The V and J ends lost 3 bases and 8 bases, in that order; junction bases with no gene match: 7. The germline V gene has CDR1 LNHDA and CDR2 SQIVND (reference sequence). The CDR3 has 15 residues. Written as DNA, the CDR3 is TGTGCCAGTAGTATCTTGGGACAGGGATTGGGGGAGCTGTTTTTT. Protein: CASSILGQGLGELFF.

The gene calls are TRBV9 and TRBJ1-2, with 8 bases identical to TRBD1. The J segment lost 6 bases and the V segment lost 0 bases, leaving 7 bases of the junction unmatched. Germline V gene lookup returns CDR1 SGDLS and CDR2 YYNGEE. This CDR3 is built from 15 residues. The CDR3 loop reads CASSVEGTGLHGYTF. The CDR3 DNA sequence: TGTGCCAGCAGCGTAGAAGGGACAGGTCTGCATGGCTACACCTTC.

The gene calls are TRBV19 and TRBJ2-7, with D perhaps matching TRBD2 (5 bases). Germline-derived CDR1 and CDR2 are LNHDA and SQIVND (reference sequence). Trimming took 5 bases from V and 3 from J, leaving 11 bases between them. The CDR3 is 13 amino acids. The CDR3 region is CASSPTSYYEQYF. CDR3 DNA: TGTGCCAGTAGTCCTACTAGTTACTACGAGCAGTACTTC. Full variable domain (missing parts from reference TRBV19 and TRBJ2-7): DGGITQSPKYLFRKEGQNVTLSCEQNLNHDAMYWYRQDPGQGLRLIYYSQIVNDFQKGDIAEGYSVSREKKESFPLTVTSAQKNPTAFYLCASSPTSYYEQYFGPGTRLTVT.

The chain carries TRBV6-4 and TRBJ1-2, with D possibly matching TRBD1 (5 bases). The ends were cut back, 1 base at V and 0 bases at J, with 6 bases in the middle. The CDR3 length is 14 residues. Germline V CDR1 and CDR2: MRHNA, SNTAGT. Here the CDR3 DNA reads TGTGCCAGCAGTGACTACAGGTCTAACTATGGCTACACCTTC. Translated: CASSDYRSNYGYTF.

V usage is TRBV27 and J usage is TRBJ2-7, with TRBD1 identical over 7 bases. V gave up 7 bases and J gave up 2 bases; unmatched junction bases: 11. CDR1 MNHEY and CDR2 SMNVEV come from the germline V gene (reference sequence). CDR3 length: 15 amino acids. The chain's CDR3 is CASNLNRGSPYEQYF. The CDR3 DNA sequence: TGTGCCAGCAATCTAAACAGGGGAAGCCCCTACGAGCAGTACTTC.

The chain uses TRBV5-1 and TRBJ1-5; 9 nucleotides match TRBD1. The CDR3 consists of 15 residues. Germline lookup yields CDR1 SGHRS and CDR2 YFSETQ. J was trimmed by 5 bases and V by 5 bases; bases with no gene match: 8. The CDR3 sequence is CASRPGTGTYQPQHF. The DNA for the CDR3 is TGCGCCAGCAGACCCGGGACAGGGACCTATCAGCCCCAGCATTTT.

The chain recombines TRBV5-1 with TRBJ2-1; 13 nucleotides align to TRBD2. V lost 9 bases and J lost 6; bases outside the gene matches: 9. CDR3 length: 15 amino acids. Germline CDR1 reads SGHRS; CDR2 reads YFSETQ. The CDR3 region has the DNA TGCGCCACCCGGACTAGCGGGAGTTTAGGCAATGAGCAGTTCTTC. Amino acid sequence: CATRTSGSLGNEQFF.

The CDR3: CASSVGGSYNSPLHF. CDR3 nucleotide sequence: TGTGCCAGCAGCGTGGGGGGCTCCTATAATTCACCCCTCCACTTT. V is TRBV9 and J is TRBJ1-6; D is possibly TRBD1 (5 bases). Per germline, CDR1 SGDLS and CDR2 YYNGEE. The V end was cut by 2 bases, the J end by 0 bases, with 6 bases between. The CDR3 loop spans 15 amino acids. Together with reference TRBV9 and TRBJ1-6, the CDR3 gives the full variable domain: DSGVTQTPKHLITATGQRVTLRCSPRSGDLSVYWYQQSLDQGLQFLIQYYNGEERAKGNILERFSAQQFPDLHSELNLSSLELGDSALYFCASSVGGSYNSPLHFGNGTRLTVT.

V usage is TRBV7-8 and J usage is TRBJ1-1, with 7 positions matching TRBD1. Per germline, CDR1 SGHVS and CDR2 FQNEAQ. J lost 0 bases, V lost 7 bases, and 5 bases had no gene match. CDR3 length: 14 residues. The CDR3 here is CASIGTVLNTEAFF. As DNA, the CDR3 is TGTGCCAGCATAGGGACAGTTCTGAACACTGAAGCTTTCTTT.

This clone was seen a single time. This chain links TRBV4-1 with TRBJ1-1, with D maybe TRBD1 (6 bases). The CDR3 has 18 amino acids. Per the germline V gene, CDR1 is MGHRA and CDR2 is YSYEKL. Trimming stripped 0 bases from V and 6 bases from J, with 23 bases between. The DNA of the CDR3 is TGCGCCAGCAGCCAAGAACTACAGGGACTAGGGGCGCGGGCTGAAGCTTTCTTT. This encodes CASSQELQGLGARAEAFF.

The rearrangement links TRBV5-4 to TRBJ1-1, with 8 bases fitting TRBD1. The V segment lost 5 bases and the J segment 6 bases; nucleotides outside the gene matches: 9. The CDR3 extends over 14 amino acids. CDR1 and CDR2 from the germline V gene are SGHNT and YYREEE (reference sequence). CDR3 sequence reads: CASSPGGIVAEAFF. In DNA form, the CDR3 reads TGTGCCAGCAGTCCAGGGGGCATCGTTGCTGAAGCTTTCTTT.

The chain links TRBV18 to TRBJ1-2; TRBD1 might be the D (6 bases). The CDR3 consists of 14 residues. Germline values: CDR1 KGHSH, CDR2 LQKENI. V was clipped by 4 bases and J by 1 base, with 10 bases between them. The CDR3 coding sequence is TGTGCCAGCTCACGGGACACTTATAACTATGGCTACACCTTC. Amino acid sequence: CASSRDTYNYGYTF.

This clone was counted a few times. The chain has TRBV4-3 and TRBJ1-5; possibly TRBD1 for D (5 bases). The germline V gene encodes CDR1 LGHNA and CDR2 YSLEER. V lost 4 bases, J lost 5 bases, and 9 bases lay in between. The CDR3 loop spans 13 amino acids. DNA of the CDR3: TGCGCCAGCAGCCTGACGACAGATCAGCCCCAGCATTTT. Protein product: CASSLTTDQPQHF.

This chain joins TRBV5-1 and TRBJ2-2; TRBD2 matches at 10 bases. The V gene's germline CDR1 is SGHRS and CDR2 YFSETQ. J gave up 3 bases and V 0 bases, and 8 bases lay outside the gene matches. The CDR3 totals 18 residues. The CDR3 region has the DNA TGCGCCAGCAGCTTGGAGGGGCTAGCGGGAGCATACACCGGGGAGCTGTTTTTT. It specifies CASSLEGLAGAYTGELFF.

The gene calls are TRBV6-5 and TRBJ1-1; TRBD1 matches at 10 bases. The CDR3 has 14 residues. Germline-derived CDR1 and CDR2 are MNHEY and SVGAGI. Losses at the gene ends were 10 bases for V and 7 bases for J; bases not matched to a gene: 12. CDR3 DNA: TGTGCCACCTTCGGGACAGGGGCCTCCGATGAAGCTTTCTTT. Amino acid sequence: CATFGTGASDEAFF.

This clone was picked up a small number of times. J is TRBJ2-4 and V is TRBV7-2; D gene uncertain. V shed 1 base and J shed 0 bases, with 13 bases lying between them. The CDR3 has 17 residues. Germline V gives CDR1 SGHTA, CDR2 FQGNSA. This CDR3 reads CASSLGVSVLAKNIQYF. For the CDR3, the DNA is TGTGCCAGCAGCTTAGGAGTGTCGGTACTAGCCAAAAACATTCAGTACTTC.

The gene calls are TRBV7-2 and TRBJ1-4; TRBD1 matches at 9 bases. The CDR3 length is 16 residues. V lost 1 base to trimming and J lost 10 bases; unmatched junction nucleotides: 10. Germline V lookup: CDR1 SGHTA, CDR2 FQGNSA. The CDR3 DNA is TGTGCCAGCAGCTTAGAAACCGGGACAGGGCGAGGAAAACTGTTTTTT. This encodes CASSLETGTGRGKLFF.